Shown below are 3 T cell receptor beta chains from a single sample sequenced in a study of regulatory T cells in long-lasting Graves disease. Through Arm-PCR of CDR3 regions and iRepertoire HTBI primers, TCR beta libraries were built. TCRdb re-called the multiplex PCR reads through MiXCR, storing one row per CDR3 protein. The sample shows around 400,000 distinct CDR3 sequences, around 22% of them seen only once. Time point defined: persistent/refractory GD, antithyroid drugs over 5 years with positive TRAb. PBMC-derived RNA was used for the TCR library. Sequencing was performed on peripheral blood mononuclear cells (PBMCs), taken when the disease was refractory, from a patient treated with antithyroid drugs. The receptors originated from a female donor with Graves disease.

This sequence joins TRBV29-1 and TRBJ2-3; 9 nucleotides align to TRBD2. The ends lost 4 bases at V and 0 bases at J; junction bases unmatched: 5. The germline V gene has CDR1 SQVTM and CDR2 ANQGSEA. This CDR3 has 15 residues. The CDR3 DNA reads TGCAGCGTTGTTAAGACTAGCGGAAGCACAGATACGCAGTATTTT. Encoded protein: CSVVKTSGSTDTQYF.

The genes are TRBV12-3 or TRBV12-4 and TRBJ1-6; D is possibly TRBD1 (6 bases). The length of the CDR3 is 12 residues. V was clipped by 8 bases and J by 18 bases, with 20 bases between them. In DNA form, the CDR3 reads TGTGCCAGCGGTCGGGGGGGCAGCACCCACCACTTT. It yields the protein CASGRGGSTHHF.

This clonotype was seen only a few times. The chain joins TRBV30 to TRBJ1-1; D is undetermined. Germline-derived CDR1 and CDR2 are GTSNPN and SVGIG (reference sequence). The CDR3 contains 11 residues. Trimming removed 2 bases from V and 3 bases from J, with 4 bases in between. CDR3 region: CAWSTYTEAFF. The CDR3 DNA reads TGTGCCTGGAGTACGTACACTGAAGCTTTCTTT.